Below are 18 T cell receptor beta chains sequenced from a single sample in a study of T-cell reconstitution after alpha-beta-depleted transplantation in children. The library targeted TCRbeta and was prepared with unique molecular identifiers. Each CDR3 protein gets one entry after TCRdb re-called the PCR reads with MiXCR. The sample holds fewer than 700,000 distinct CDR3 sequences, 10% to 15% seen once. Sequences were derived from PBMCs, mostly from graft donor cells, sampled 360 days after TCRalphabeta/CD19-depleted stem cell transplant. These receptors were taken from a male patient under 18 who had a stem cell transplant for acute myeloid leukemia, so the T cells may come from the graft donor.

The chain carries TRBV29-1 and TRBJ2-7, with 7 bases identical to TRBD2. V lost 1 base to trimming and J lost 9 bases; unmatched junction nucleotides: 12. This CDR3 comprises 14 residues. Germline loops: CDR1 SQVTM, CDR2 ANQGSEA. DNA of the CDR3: TGCAGCGTTGAAGGGGGAGCGGGGCAAACGGGGCAGTACTTC. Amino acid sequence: CSVEGGAGQTGQYF.

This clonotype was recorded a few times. The CDR3 loop reads CASSPPIGDADEQYF. CDR3 nucleotide sequence: TGCGCCAGCAGCCCCCCAATCGGTGACGCGGACGAGCAGTACTTC. The V call is TRBV5-1, the J call TRBJ2-7, with no clear D. V lost 4 bases and J 5 bases, leaving 19 bases between the germline ends. In germline, CDR1 is SGHRS, CDR2 YFSETQ. This CDR3 is 15 amino acids long. The full variable domain, with the rest looked up from reference TRBV5-1 and TRBJ2-7, is KAGVTQTPRYLIKTRGQQVTLSCSPISGHRSVSWYQQTPGQGLQFLFEYFSETQRNKGNFPGRFSGRQFSNSRSEMNVSTLELGDSALYLCASSPPIGDADEQYFGPGTRLTVT.

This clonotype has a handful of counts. The CDR3 DNA reads TGTGCCAGCAGCCCGCAGGGGCTTCCTGATCAGCCCCAGCATTTT. This encodes CASSPQGLPDQPQHF. The rearrangement uses TRBV7-8 and TRBJ1-5; tentatively, D is TRBD1 (6 bases). The CDR3 extends over 15 amino acids. Between the trimmed V and J ends, which lost 5 bases and 5 bases, there was a span of 16 bases. The germline V gene has CDR1 SGHVS and CDR2 FQNEAQ.

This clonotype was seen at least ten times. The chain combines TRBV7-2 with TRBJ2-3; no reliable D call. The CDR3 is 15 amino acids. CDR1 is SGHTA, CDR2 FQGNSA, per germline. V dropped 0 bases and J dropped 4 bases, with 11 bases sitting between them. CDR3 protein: CASSLATTGPDTQYF. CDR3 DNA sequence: TGTGCCAGCAGCTTAGCGACCACGGGCCCAGATACGCAGTATTTT.

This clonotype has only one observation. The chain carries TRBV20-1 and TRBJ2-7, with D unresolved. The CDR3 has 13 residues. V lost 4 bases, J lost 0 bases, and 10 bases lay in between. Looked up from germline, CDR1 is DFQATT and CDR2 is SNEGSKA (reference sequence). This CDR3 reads CSAIAEFSYEQYF. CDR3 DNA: TGCAGTGCTATTGCCGAATTCTCCTACGAGCAGTACTTC.

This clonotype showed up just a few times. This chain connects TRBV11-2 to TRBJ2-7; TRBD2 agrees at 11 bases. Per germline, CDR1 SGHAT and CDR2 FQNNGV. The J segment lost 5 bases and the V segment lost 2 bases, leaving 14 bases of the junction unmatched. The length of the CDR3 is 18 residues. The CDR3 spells CASSLLLLAGERGHEQYF. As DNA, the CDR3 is TGTGCCAGCAGCTTACTACTACTAGCGGGAGAGCGCGGCCACGAGCAGTACTTC.

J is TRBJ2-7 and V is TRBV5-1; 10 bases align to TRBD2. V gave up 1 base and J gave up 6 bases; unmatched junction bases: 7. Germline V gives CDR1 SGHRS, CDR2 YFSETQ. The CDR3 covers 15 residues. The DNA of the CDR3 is TGCGCCAGCAGCTTGATGAGCGGGAGGGGCTTCGAGCAGTACTTC. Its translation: CASSLMSGRGFEQYF.

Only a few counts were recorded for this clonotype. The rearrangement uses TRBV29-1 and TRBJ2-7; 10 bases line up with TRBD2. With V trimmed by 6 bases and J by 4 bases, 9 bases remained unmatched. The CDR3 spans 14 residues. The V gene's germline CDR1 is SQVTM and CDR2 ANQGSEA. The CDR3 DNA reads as TGCAGCGTCGATGGACTAGCGGCCCCATACGAGCAGTACTTC. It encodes CSVDGLAAPYEQYF.

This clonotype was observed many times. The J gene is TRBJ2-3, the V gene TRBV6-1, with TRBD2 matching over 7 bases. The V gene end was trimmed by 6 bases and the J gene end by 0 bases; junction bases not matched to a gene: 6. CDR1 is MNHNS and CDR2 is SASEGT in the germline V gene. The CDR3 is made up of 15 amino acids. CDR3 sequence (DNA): TGTGCCAGCAGCCTTCTAGCGGTTAGCACAGATACGCAGTATTTT. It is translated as CASSLLAVSTDTQYF.

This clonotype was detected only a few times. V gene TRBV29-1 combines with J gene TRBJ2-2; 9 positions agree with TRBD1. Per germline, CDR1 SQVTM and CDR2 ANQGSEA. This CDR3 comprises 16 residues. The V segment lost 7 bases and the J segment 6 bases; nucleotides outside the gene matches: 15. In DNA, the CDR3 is TGCAGCGCCCTAAGGGGCACCGGGACAGGGTCCGGGGAGCTGTTTTTT. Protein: CSALRGTGTGSGELFF.

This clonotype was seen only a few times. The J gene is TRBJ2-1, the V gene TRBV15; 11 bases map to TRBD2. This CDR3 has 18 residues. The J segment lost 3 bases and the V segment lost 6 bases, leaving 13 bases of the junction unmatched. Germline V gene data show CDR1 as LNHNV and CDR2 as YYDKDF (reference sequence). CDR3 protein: CATSPGTSGPRGYNEQFF. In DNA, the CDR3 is TGTGCCACCAGTCCTGGGACTAGCGGTCCAAGGGGCTACAATGAGCAGTTCTTC.

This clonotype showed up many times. CDR3 region: CASSLEAPLDYEQYF. CDR3 bases: TGTGCCAGCAGCTTAGAAGCCCCCCTTGATTACGAGCAGTACTTC. V usage is TRBV11-3 and J usage is TRBJ2-7, with D unclear. This CDR3 has 15 residues. V lost 0 bases, J lost 4 bases, and 13 bases lay in between. Germline V gene sequence: CDR1 SGHNT, CDR2 YENEEA.

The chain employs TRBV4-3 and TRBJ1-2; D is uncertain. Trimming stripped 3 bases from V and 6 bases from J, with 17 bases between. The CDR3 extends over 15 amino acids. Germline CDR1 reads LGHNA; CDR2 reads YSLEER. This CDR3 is CASSQIGSSWDGYTF. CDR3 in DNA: TGCGCCAGCAGCCAGATTGGCTCCTCCTGGGATGGCTACACCTTC.

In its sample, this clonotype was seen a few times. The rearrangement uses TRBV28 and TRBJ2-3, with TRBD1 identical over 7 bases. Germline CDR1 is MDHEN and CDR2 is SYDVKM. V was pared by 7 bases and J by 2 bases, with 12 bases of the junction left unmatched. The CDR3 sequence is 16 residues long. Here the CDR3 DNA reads TGTGCCAGCACCTACTCACAGGGGATTTTCACAGATACGCAGTATTTT. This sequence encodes CASTYSQGIFTDTQYF.

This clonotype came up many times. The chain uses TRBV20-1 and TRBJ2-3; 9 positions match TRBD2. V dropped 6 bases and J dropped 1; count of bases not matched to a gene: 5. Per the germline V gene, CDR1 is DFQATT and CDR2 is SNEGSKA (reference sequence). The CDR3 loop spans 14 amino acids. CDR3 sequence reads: CSAGGGAGTDTQYF. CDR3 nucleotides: TGCAGTGCCGGCGGGGGGGCGGGCACAGATACGCAGTATTTT.

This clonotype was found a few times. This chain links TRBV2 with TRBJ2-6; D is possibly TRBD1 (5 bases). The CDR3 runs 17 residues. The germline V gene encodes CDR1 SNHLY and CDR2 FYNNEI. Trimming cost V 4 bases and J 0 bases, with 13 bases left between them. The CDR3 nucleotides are TGTGCCAGCAGTGCCGGACACGTAAGCTCTGGGGCCAACGTCCTGACTTTC. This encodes CASSAGHVSSGANVLTF.

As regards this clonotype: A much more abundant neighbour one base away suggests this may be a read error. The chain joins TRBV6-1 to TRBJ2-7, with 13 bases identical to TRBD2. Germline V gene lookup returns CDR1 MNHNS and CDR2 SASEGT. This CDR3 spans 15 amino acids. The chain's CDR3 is CATAGTSGTSYEQHF. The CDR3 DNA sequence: TGTGCCACCGCCGGGACTAGCGGGACCTCCTACGAGCAGCACTTC.

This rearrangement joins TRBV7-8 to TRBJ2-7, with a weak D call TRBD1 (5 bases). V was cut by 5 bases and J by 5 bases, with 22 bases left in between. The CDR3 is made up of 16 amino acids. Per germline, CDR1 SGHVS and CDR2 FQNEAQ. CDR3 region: CASSRPNGPGFHEQYF. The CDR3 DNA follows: TGTGCCAGCAGCCGCCCTAACGGCCCAGGGTTCCACGAGCAGTACTTC.